These T cell receptor beta chains were read from a single sample in a study of human T cells and chemical hapten exposure. MiXCR, applied by TCRdb to the reads, yields one record per CDR3 protein. This sample yields about 120,000 distinct CDR3 sequences, of which approximately 9.3% are seen a single time; 1.3% to 1.5% belongs to the top ten. Sequenced input: whole blood. These receptors all stem from a human donor in good health. Some clones in this sample may be carry-over from other donors' samples. The conserved cysteine and the conserved F or W are not part of the CDR3 here.

V gene: TRBV7-2; J gene: TRBJ2-1; CDR3 length: 11; CDR3 protein: ATLGRISHEQF
V gene: TRBV25-1; J gene: TRBJ1-5; CDR3 length: 13; CDR3 protein: ASSESVSFNQPQH
V gene: TRBV20-1; J gene: TRBJ2-1; CDR3 length: 13; CDR3 protein: SAPGREGPGNEQF
V gene: TRBV12-5; J gene: TRBJ1-5; CDR3 length: 13; CDR3 protein: ASGQASGFSEPQH
V gene: TRBV4-1; J gene: TRBJ2-7; CDR3 length: 13; CDR3 protein: ASSQVETGGYEQY
V gene: TRBV5-6; J gene: TRBJ1-1; CDR3 length: 11; CDR3 protein: ASSPGLYAEAF
V gene: TRBV29-1; J gene: TRBJ2-3; CDR3 length: 13; CDR3 protein: SVRMGQGVTDTQY
V gene: TRBV6-5; J gene: TRBJ2-1; CDR3 length: 11; CDR3 protein: ASRDVLHNEQF
V gene: TRBV5-6; J gene: TRBJ2-1; CDR3 length: 13; CDR3 protein: ASSFDGSSYNEQF
V gene: TRBV6-1; J gene: TRBJ2-7; CDR3 length: 12; CDR3 protein: ASSPGPAEVEQY